This T cell receptor (beta chain) was recorded in a study of Graves' ophthalmopathy and Graves' hyperthyroidism. For repertoire sequencing, the TCR beta CDR3 regions were amplified from RNA transcripts. HTBI primers were employed in first-round RT-PCR, then a second-round multiplex PCR followed. TCRdb re-called the multiplex PCR reads through MiXCR, storing one row per CDR3 protein. Here the sample spans 650,000 to 900,000 distinct CDR3 sequences, roughly 41% being singletons. Germline loops: CDR1 SGHTA, CDR2 FQGNSA. The CDR3 is 15 amino acids. V gave up 2 bases and J gave up 4 bases; unmatched junction bases: 8. The study enrolled ophthalmopathy donors with moderate-to-severe activity, CAS ≥3, NOSPECS ≥4 and duration under 3 months. Worth noting for this clonotype: Antigen unknown.

Findings of the study overall: At about 69% sensitivity and 72.22% specificity, the model predicted progression of the ophthalmopathy.

The sample consisted of peripheral blood. This sequence joins TRBV7-2 and TRBJ2-7, with TRBD2 matching over 7 bases. The origin of this receptor is an adult man with Graves' ophthalmopathy. The CDR3 nucleotides read TGTGCCAGCAGCTTAAGGGCGGGAGTACTTTACGAGCAGTACTTC. Protein product: CASSLRAGVLYEQYF.